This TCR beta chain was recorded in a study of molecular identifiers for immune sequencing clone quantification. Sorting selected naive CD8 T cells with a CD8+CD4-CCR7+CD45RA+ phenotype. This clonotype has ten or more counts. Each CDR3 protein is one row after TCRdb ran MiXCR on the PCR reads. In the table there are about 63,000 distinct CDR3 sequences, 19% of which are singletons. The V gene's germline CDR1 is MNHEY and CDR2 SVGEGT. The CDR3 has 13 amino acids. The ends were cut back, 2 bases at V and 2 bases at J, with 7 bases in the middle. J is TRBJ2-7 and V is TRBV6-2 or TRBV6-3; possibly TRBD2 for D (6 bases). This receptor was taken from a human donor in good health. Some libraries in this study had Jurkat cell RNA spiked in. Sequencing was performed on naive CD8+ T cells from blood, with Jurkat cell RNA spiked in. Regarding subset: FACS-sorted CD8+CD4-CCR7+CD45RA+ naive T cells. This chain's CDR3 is CASSYASAYEQYF. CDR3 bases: TGTGCCAGCAGTTACGCTAGCGCCTACGAGCAGTACTTC.